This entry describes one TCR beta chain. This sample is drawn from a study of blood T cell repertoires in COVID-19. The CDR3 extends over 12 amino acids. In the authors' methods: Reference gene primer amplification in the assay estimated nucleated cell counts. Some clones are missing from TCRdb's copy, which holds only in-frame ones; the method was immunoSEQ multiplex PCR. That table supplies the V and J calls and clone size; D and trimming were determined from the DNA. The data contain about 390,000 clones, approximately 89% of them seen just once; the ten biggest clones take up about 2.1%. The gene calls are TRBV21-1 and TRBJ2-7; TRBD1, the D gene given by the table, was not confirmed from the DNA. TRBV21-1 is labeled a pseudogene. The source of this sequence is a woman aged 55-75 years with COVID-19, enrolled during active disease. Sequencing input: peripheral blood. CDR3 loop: CASSKMGVVGYF. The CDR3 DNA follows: TGTGCCAGCAGCAAAATGGGCGTAGTAGGGTACTTC.